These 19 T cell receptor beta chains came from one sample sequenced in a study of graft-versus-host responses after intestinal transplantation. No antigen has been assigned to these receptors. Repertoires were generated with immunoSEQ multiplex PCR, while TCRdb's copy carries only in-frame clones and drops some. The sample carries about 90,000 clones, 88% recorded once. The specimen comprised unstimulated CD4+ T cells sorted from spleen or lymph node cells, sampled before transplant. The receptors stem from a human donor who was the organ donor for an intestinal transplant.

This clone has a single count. This CDR3 is CASRDSGGVGYEQYF. CDR3 sequence (DNA): TGTGCCAGCAGGGATTCGGGGGGCGTTGGTTACGAGCAGTACTTC. This chain connects TRBV28 to TRBJ2-7, with D tentatively TRBD2 (7 bases). This CDR3 region has 15 residues. The germline CDR1 and CDR2 sequences are MDHEN and SYDVKM. V was trimmed by 6 bases and J by 4 bases, leaving 19 bases between them.

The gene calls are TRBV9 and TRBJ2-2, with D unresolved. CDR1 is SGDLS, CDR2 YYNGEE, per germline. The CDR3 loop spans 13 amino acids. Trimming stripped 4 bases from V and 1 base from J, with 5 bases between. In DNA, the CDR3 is TGTGCCAGCAGCATCCGGAACACCGGGGAGCTGTTTTTT. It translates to CASSIRNTGELFF.

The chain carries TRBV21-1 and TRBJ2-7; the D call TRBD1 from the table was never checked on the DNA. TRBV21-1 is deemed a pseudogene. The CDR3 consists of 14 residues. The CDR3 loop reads CASSPQGAAYEQYF. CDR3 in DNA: TGTGCCAGCAGCCCCCAGGGGGCGGCCTACGAGCAGTACTTC.

This chain's CDR3 is CASRYTSPYEQYF. CDR3 coding DNA: TGTGCCAGCAGATACACCTCCCCCTACGAGCAGTACTTC. The chain uses TRBV2 and TRBJ2-7; D remains unclear. Germline V gene sequence: CDR1 SNHLY, CDR2 FYNNEI. Trimming took 6 bases from V and 2 from J, leaving 11 bases between them. This CDR3 region has 13 residues.

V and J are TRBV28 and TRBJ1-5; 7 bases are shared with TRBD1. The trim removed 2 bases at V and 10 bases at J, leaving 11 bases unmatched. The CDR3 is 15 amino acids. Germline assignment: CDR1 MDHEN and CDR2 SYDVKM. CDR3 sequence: CASSLDNRGISPQHF. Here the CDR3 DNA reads TGTGCCAGCAGTTTAGACAACAGGGGCATATCACCCCAGCATTTT.

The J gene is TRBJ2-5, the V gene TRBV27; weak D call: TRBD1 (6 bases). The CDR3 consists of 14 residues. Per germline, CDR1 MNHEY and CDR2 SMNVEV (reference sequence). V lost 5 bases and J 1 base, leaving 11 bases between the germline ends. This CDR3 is CASSPDRIQETQYF. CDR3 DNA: TGTGCCAGCAGTCCCGACAGGATCCAAGAGACCCAGTACTTC.

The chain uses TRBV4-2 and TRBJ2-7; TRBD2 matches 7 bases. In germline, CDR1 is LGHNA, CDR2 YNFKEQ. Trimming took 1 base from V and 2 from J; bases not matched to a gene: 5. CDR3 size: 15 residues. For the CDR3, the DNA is TGTGCCAGCAGCCAAGCTACGCGGGAGCCCTACGAGCAGTACTTC. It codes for CASSQATREPYEQYF.

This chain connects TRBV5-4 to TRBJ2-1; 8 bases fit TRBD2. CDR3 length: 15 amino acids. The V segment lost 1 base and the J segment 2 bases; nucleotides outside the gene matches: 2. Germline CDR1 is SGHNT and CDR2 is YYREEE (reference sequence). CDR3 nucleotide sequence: TGTGCCAGCAGCTTGCTAGCGGGCACCTACAATGAGCAGTTCTTC. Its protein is CASSLLAGTYNEQFF.

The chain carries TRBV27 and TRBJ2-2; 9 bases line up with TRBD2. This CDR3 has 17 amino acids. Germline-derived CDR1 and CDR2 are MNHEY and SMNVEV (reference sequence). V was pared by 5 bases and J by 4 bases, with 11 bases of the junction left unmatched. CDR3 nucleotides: TGTGCCAGCAGTCCCCGCCTTACTAGCGGGCCCACCGGGGAGCTGTTTTTT. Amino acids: CASSPRLTSGPTGELFF.

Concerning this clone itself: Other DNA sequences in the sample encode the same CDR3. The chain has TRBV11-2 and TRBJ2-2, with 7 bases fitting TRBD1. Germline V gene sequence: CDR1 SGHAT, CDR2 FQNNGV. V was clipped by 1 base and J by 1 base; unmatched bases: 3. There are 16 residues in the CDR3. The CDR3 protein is CASSLAGQLNTGELFF. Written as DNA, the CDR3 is TGTGCCAGCAGCTTAGCGGGACAGCTGAACACCGGGGAGCTGTTTTTT.

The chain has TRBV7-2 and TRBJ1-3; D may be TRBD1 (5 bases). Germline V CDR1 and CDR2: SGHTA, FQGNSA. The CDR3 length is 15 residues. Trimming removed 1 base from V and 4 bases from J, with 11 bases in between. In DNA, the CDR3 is TGTGCCAGCAGCTTAGATGGGGCCGCAGGAAACACCATATATTTT. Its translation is CASSLDGAAGNTIYF.

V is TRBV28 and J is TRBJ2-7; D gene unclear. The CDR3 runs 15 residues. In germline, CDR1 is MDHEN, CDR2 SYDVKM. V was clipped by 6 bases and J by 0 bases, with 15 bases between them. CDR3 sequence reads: CASRLDERSSYEQYF. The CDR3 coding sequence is TGTGCCAGCAGATTGGATGAGAGGAGCTCCTACGAGCAGTACTTC.

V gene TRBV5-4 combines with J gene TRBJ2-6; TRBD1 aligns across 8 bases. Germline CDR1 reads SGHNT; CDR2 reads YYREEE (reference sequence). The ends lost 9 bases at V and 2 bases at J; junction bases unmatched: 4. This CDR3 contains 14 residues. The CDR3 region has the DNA TGTGCCACCGCGGACAGGGCTGGGGCCAACGTCCTGACTTTC. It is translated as CATADRAGANVLTF. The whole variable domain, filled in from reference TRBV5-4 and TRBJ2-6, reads ETGVTQSPTHLIKTRGQQVTLRCSSQSGHNTVSWYQQALGQGPQFIFQYYREEENGRGNFPPRFSGLQFPNYSSELNVNALELDDSALYLCATADRAGANVLTFGAGSRLTVL.

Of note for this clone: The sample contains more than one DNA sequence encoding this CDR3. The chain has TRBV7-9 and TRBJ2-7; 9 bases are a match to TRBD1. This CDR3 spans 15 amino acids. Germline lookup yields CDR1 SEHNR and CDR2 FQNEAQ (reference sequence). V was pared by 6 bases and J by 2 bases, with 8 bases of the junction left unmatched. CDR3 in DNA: TGTGCCAGCAGGTGGGACAGGGAAAGCCCCTACGAGCAGTACTTC. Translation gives CASRWDRESPYEQYF.

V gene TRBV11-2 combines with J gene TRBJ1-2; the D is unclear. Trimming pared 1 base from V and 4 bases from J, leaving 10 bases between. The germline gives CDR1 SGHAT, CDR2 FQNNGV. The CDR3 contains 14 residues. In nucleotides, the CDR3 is TGTGCCAGCAGCTTAGTGGAGGGTGGCTATGGCTACACCTTC. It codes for CASSLVEGGYGYTF.

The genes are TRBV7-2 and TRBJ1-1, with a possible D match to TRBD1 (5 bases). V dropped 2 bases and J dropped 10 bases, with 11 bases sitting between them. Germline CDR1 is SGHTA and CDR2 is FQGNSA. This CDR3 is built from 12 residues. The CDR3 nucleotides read TGTGCCAGCAGCTTACAAGGGGCCGGAGCTTTCTTT. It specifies CASSLQGAGAFF.

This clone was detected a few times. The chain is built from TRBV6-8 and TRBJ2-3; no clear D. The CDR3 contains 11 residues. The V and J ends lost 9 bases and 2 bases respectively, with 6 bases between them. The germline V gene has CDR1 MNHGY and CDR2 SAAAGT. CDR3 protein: CARANTDTQYF. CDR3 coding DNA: TGTGCCAGGGCCAACACAGATACGCAGTATTTT.

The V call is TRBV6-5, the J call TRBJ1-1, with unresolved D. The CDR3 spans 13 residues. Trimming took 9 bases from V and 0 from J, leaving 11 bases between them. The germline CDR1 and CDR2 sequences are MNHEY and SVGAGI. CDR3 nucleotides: TGTGCCAGTCGGACGACTATGAACACTGAAGCTTTCTTT. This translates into CASRTTMNTEAFF.

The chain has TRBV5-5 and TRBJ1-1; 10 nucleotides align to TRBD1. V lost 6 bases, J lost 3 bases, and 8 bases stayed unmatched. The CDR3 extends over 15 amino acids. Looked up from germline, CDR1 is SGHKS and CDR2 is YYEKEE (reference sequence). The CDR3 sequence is CASTPGGTGDTEAFF. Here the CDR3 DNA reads TGTGCCAGCACACCTGGGGGGACAGGGGACACTGAAGCTTTCTTT.